The 20 T cell receptor beta chains below all came from one sample that was sequenced in a study of OX40 agonist ivuxolimab in advanced cancers. TCRdb's table, derived via immunoSEQ multiplex PCR, lists solely in-frame clones and lacks some. The table lists some 100,000 clones, roughly 90% of them singletons. The source was CD4+ or CD8+ T cells sorted from blood, collected in a trial of the OX40 agonist ivuxolimab. Receptor source: an adult with an advanced solid tumor such as melanoma, head and neck, liver or kidney cancer.

As DNA, the CDR3 is TGTGCCTGGTCACCAATGGGGGGCTACACCTTC. Translation gives CAWSPMGGYTF. This sequence joins TRBV30 and TRBJ1-2, with D uncertain. The V end lost 5 bases, the J end lost 8 bases, and 12 bases lay between the germline ends. CDR3 length: 11 residues. In germline, CDR1 is GTSNPN, CDR2 SVGIG (reference sequence).

The chain employs TRBV6-6 and TRBJ1-1, with D perhaps TRBD1 (5 bases). Germline lookup yields CDR1 MNHNY and CDR2 SVGAGI (reference sequence). Trimming took off 7 bases at V and 0 bases at J, with 12 bases between the two ends. This CDR3 has 14 amino acids. The CDR3 DNA reads as TGTGCCAGCAAAGCAACAGGCGTGAACACTGAAGCTTTCTTT. Translation: CASKATGVNTEAFF.

CDR3 DNA: TGTGCCGGACGGGACAGGGGGAGCAATCAGCCCCAGCATTTT. Translated: CAGRDRGSNQPQHF. V and J are TRBV6-4 and TRBJ1-5; 11 nucleotides line up with TRBD1. This CDR3 spans 14 amino acids. The V segment lost 11 bases and the J segment 1 base; nucleotides outside the gene matches: 4. The germline CDR1 and CDR2 sequences are MRHNA and SNTAGT.

Points on this clone: Its ends do not fully match the called genes, so a read error is possible. The V and J genes are TRBV2 and TRBJ2-7; D call uncertain. The CDR3 spans 11 residues. CDR1 SNHLY and CDR2 FYNNEI come from the germline V gene. CDR3 sequence: CTSSGEDEQYF. DNA of the CDR3: TGTACCAGCAGTGGAGAGGACGAGCAGTACTTC. Together with reference TRBV2 and TRBJ2-7, the CDR3 gives the full variable domain: EPEVTQTPSHQVTQMGQEVILRCVPISNHLYFYWYRQILGQKVEFLVSFYNNEISEKSEIFDDQFSVERPDGSNFTLKIRSTKLEDSAMYFCTSSGEDEQYFGPGTRLTVT.

This clone was observed once. CDR3 protein: CAISRAGEGTGELFF. CDR3 nucleotides: TGTGCCATCAGTCGTGCCGGGGAGGGCACCGGGGAGCTGTTTTTT. The chain has TRBV10-3 and TRBJ2-2, with 7 bases that match TRBD2. CDR3 size: 15 residues. Germline V gene sequence: CDR1 ENHRY, CDR2 SYGVKD. The J segment lost 4 bases and the V segment lost 5 bases, leaving 7 bases of the junction unmatched.

In this sample, this clone turned up many times. This chain connects TRBV7-9 to TRBJ1-4, with D maybe TRBD1 (6 bases). The CDR3 is 16 residues long. V was pared by 1 base and J by 2 bases, with 11 bases between. The germline gives CDR1 SEHNR, CDR2 FQNEAQ (reference sequence). CDR3: CASSLVGDRTNEKLFF. The CDR3 nucleotides read TGTGCCAGCAGCTTAGTGGGAGACAGGACTAATGAAAAACTGTTTTTT.

This rearrangement joins TRBV7-6 to TRBJ1-4; 8 nucleotides line up with TRBD1. V lost 5 bases, J lost 3 bases, and 5 bases stayed unmatched. Germline CDR1 is SGHVS and CDR2 is FNYEAQ. The CDR3 covers 15 residues. The CDR3 DNA sequence: TGTGCCAGCAGCATAACGACAGGGGCTAATGAAAAACTGTTTTTT. Amino acid sequence: CASSITTGANEKLFF. Together with reference TRBV7-6 and TRBJ1-4, the CDR3 gives the full variable domain: GAGVSQSPRYKVTKRGQDVALRCDPISGHVSLYWYRQALGQGPEFLTYFNYEAQQDKSGLPNDRFSAERPEGSISTLTIQRTEQRDSAMYRCASSITTGANEKLFFGSGTQLSVL.

The CDR3 region is CASSPGLAGVYEQYF. As DNA, the CDR3 is TGTGCCAGCAGCCCCGGACTAGCGGGGGTGTACGAGCAGTACTTC. This chain links TRBV7-2 with TRBJ2-7; 13 bases map to TRBD2. Germline CDR1 and CDR2: SGHTA and FQGNSA. The trim removed 5 bases at V and 4 bases at J, leaving 5 bases unmatched. This CDR3 has 15 residues.

CDR3 in DNA: TGTGCCAGCCTCAGGGGGCCCCTCACCGGGGAGCTGTTTTTT. Its protein product is CASLRGPLTGELFF. V is TRBV6-5 and J is TRBJ2-2; 8 bases are shared with TRBD1. V shed 8 bases and J 4 bases; nucleotides not matched to a gene: 6. There are 14 residues in the CDR3. CDR1 and CDR2 (germline): MNHEY, SVGAGI.

The chain combines TRBV5-5 with TRBJ1-5, with TRBD1 matching 8 bases. The CDR3 contains 15 residues. The germline V gene encodes CDR1 SGHKS and CDR2 YYEKEE (reference sequence). Unmatched junction bases numbered 6, after V lost 7 bases and J lost 0 bases. The CDR3 protein is CASGQGLNSNQPQHF. CDR3 DNA sequence: TGTGCCAGCGGACAGGGCCTCAATAGCAATCAGCCCCAGCATTTT.

V is TRBV6-5 and J is TRBJ1-1, with D perhaps TRBD1 (5 bases). The CDR3 is 13 residues long. Trimming removed 2 bases at V and 10 bases at J, with 14 bases between. Germline CDR1 and CDR2: MNHEY and SVGAGI. For the CDR3, the DNA is TGTGCCAGCAGTTACCCTGCCCTTGGGGGAGCTTTCTTT. Translation gives CASSYPALGGAFF.

The chain recombines TRBV7-2 with TRBJ2-5, with TRBD1 as a possible D gene (6 bases). V was clipped by 0 bases and J by 7 bases, with 15 bases between them. CDR1 and CDR2 (germline): SGHTA, FQGNSA. The CDR3 has 15 residues. Here the CDR3 reads CASSLAGAGPGTQYF. In DNA form, the CDR3 reads TGTGCCAGCAGCTTAGCGGGGGCTGGGCCAGGGACCCAGTACTTC.

This clone was observed once. The chain is built from TRBV19 and TRBJ1-1, with a tentative D call TRBD1 (5 bases). The CDR3 is 13 residues long. Between the trimmed V and J ends, which lost 3 bases and 3 bases, there was a span of 8 bases. The germline V gene has CDR1 LNHDA and CDR2 SQIVND (reference sequence). The CDR3 sequence: CASSIRGYTEAFF. CDR3 sequence (DNA): TGTGCCAGTAGTATTCGGGGGTACACTGAAGCTTTCTTT. Full variable domain (outside the CDR3, taken from reference TRBV19 and TRBJ1-1): DGGITQSPKYLFRKEGQNVTLSCEQNLNHDAMYWYRQDPGQGLRLIYYSQIVNDFQKGDIAEGYSVSREKKESFPLTVTSAQKNPTAFYLCASSIRGYTEAFFGQGTRLTVV.

Note on this clone: Other DNA sequences in the sample encode the same CDR3. The chain is built from TRBV7-2 and TRBJ1-2; D uncertain. From germline, CDR1 is SGHTA and CDR2 FQGNSA. Trimming stripped 0 bases from V and 2 bases from J, with 4 bases between. This CDR3 has 13 residues. The CDR3 sequence is CASSLAGNYGYTF. The CDR3 bases are TGTGCCAGCAGCTTAGCAGGGAACTATGGCTACACCTTC.

The table lists this clone with a few counts. V usage is TRBV10-1 and J usage is TRBJ1-1; D might be TRBD1 (5 bases). The CDR3 has 13 residues. V lost 2 bases to trimming and J lost 4 bases, with 8 bases between them. Germline V gene lookup returns CDR1 WNHNN and CDR2 SYGVQD (reference sequence). In DNA form, the CDR3 reads TGCGCCAGCAGTGAGGAGGGGCTCACTGAAGCTTTCTTT. Translating gives CASSEEGLTEAFF.

V and J are TRBV7-9 and TRBJ1-4; D is possibly TRBD1 (5 bases). This CDR3 region has 15 residues. The V end lost 4 bases, the J end lost 7 bases, and 16 bases lay between the germline ends. The germline CDR1 and CDR2 sequences are SEHNR and FQNEAQ (reference sequence). CDR3 protein: CASSSMGEAVEKLFF. CDR3 nucleotide sequence: TGTGCCAGCAGCTCCATGGGGGAGGCGGTTGAAAAACTGTTTTTT.

About this clone itself: Other DNA sequences within the sample encode an identical CDR3. This CDR3 is CASSPSLNQPQHF. CDR3 in DNA: TGTGCCAGCTCACCGAGTCTCAATCAGCCCCAGCATTTT. The chain couples TRBV18 to TRBJ1-5; no firm D call. V was clipped by 3 bases and J by 3 bases, with 6 bases between them. The CDR3 has 13 amino acids. CDR1 and CDR2 from the germline V gene are KGHSH and LQKENI.

The chain joins TRBV5-8 to TRBJ2-1; TRBD1 agrees at 7 bases. V shed 2 bases and J 2 bases; nucleotides not matched to a gene: 4. This CDR3 has 15 amino acids. Germline loops: CDR1 SGHTS, CDR2 YDEGEE. The CDR3 here is CASSFGQGAYNEQFF. In nucleotides, the CDR3 is TGTGCCAGCAGCTTTGGGCAGGGGGCCTACAATGAGCAGTTCTTC.

The CDR3 region has the DNA TGTGCCACCGCACCCCGGGACAACAACTATGGCTACACCTTC. Translating gives CATAPRDNNYGYTF. The rearrangement joins TRBV6-5 to TRBJ1-2; tentative D call: TRBD1 (6 bases). Germline V CDR1 and CDR2: MNHEY, SVGAGI. With 10 bases removed from V and 2 bases from J, the gap between germline ends came to 17 bases. The length of the CDR3 is 14 residues.

This chain joins TRBV19 and TRBJ2-1; 12 bases are a match to TRBD2. V shed 4 bases, J shed 3 bases, and the junction held 4 bases outside the gene matches. The CDR3 extends over 16 amino acids. Germline CDR1 reads LNHDA; CDR2 reads SQIVND (reference sequence). CDR3 protein: CASSRTSGVGYNEQFF. The CDR3 DNA reads as TGTGCCAGTAGTAGGACTAGCGGGGTGGGCTACAATGAGCAGTTCTTC.